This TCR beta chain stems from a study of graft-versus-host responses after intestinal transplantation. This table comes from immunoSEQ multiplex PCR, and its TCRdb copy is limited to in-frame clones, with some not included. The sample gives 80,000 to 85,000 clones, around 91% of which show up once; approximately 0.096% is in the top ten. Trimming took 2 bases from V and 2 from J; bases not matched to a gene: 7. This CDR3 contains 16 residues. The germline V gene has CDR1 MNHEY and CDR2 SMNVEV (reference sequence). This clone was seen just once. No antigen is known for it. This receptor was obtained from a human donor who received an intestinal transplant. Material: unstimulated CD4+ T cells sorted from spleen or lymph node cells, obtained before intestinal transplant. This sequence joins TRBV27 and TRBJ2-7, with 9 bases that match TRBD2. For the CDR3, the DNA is TGTGCCAGCAGTTTAAGGGGGACTAGCTTTGCCTACGAGCAGTACTTC. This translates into CASSLRGTSFAYEQYF.